The entry that follows covers one T cell receptor (beta chain) sequence. These data originate in a study of blood T cell repertoires in COVID-19. The method was immunoSEQ multiplex PCR; TCRdb's version includes in-frame clones alone and lacks a portion of them. The sample gives just over 80,000 clones, around 86% of which show up once; about 40% is in the top ten. V dropped 4 bases and J dropped 2; count of bases not matched to a gene: 4. Per the germline V gene, CDR1 is MGHRA and CDR2 is YSYEKL. The CDR3 extends over 14 amino acids. The sequencing input was peripheral blood. This receptor was identified in an older man with acute or convalescent COVID-19. The chain recombines TRBV4-1 with TRBJ2-7, with 8 bases matching TRBD1. CDR3 sequence (DNA): TGCGCCAGCAGCCGGACGGGACAGGCCTACGAGCAGTACTTC. Amino acids: CASSRTGQAYEQYF.